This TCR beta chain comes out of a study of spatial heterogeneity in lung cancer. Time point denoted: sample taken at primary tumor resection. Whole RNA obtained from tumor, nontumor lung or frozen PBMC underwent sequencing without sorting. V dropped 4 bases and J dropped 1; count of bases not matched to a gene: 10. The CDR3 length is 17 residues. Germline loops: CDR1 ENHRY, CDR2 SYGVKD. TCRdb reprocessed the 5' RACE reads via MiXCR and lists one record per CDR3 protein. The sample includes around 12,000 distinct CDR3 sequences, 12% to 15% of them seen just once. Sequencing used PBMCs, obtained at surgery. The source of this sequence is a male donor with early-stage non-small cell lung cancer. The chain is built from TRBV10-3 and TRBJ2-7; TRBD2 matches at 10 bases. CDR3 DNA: TGTGCCATCAGTGCCGGGGGTGTAGCGGGGGGATCCTACGAGCAGTACTTC. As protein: CAISAGGVAGGSYEQYF.